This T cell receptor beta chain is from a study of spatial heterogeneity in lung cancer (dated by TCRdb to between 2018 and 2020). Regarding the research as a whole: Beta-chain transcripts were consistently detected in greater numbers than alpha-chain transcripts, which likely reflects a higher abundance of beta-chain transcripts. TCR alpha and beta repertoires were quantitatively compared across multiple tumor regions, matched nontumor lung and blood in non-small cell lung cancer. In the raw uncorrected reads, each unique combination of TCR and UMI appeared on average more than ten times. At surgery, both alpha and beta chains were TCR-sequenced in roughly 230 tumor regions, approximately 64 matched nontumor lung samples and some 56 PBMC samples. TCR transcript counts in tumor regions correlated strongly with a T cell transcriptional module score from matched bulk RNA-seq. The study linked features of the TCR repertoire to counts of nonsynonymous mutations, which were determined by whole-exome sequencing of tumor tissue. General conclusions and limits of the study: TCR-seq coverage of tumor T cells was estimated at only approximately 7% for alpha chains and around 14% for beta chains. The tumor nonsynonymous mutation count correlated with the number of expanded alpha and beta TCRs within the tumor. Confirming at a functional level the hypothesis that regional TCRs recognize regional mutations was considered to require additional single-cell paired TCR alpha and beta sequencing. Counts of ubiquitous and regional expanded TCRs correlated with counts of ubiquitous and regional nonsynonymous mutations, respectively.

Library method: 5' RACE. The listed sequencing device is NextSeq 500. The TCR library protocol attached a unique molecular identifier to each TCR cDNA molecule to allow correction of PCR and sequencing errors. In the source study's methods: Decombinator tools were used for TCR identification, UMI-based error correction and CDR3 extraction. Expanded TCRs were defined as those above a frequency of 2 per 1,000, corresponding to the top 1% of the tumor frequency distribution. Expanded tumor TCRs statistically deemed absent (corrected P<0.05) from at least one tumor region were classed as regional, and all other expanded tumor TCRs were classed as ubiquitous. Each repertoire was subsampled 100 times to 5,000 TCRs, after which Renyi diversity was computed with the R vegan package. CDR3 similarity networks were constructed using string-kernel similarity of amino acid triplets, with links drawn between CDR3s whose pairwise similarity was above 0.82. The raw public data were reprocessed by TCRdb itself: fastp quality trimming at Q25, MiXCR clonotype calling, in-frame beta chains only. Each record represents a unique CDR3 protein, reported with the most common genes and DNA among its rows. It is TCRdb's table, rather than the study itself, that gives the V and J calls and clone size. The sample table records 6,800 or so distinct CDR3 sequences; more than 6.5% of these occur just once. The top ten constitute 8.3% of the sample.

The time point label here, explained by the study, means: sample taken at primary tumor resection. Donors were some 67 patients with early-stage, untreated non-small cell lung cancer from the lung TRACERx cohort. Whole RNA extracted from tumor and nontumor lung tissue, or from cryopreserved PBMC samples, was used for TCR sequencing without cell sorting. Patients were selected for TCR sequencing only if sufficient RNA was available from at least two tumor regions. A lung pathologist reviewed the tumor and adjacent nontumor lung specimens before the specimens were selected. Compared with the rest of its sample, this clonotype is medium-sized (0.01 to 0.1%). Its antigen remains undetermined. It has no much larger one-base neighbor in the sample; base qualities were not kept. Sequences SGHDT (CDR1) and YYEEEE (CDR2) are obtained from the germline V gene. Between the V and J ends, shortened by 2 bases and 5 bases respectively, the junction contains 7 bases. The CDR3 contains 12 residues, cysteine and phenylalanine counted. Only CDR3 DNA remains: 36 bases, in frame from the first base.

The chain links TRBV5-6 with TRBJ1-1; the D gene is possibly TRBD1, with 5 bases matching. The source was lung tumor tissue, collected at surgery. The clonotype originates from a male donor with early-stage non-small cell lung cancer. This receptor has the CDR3 CASSLRGTEAFF. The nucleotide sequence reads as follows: TGTGCCAGCAGCTTAAGGGGTACTGAAGCTTTCTTT.